This T cell receptor (beta chain) was identified in a study of blood T cell repertoires in COVID-19. The wider study: The United States, Italy and Spain supplied acute and convalescent COVID-19 samples. T cells, B-cell-depleted T cells, or PBMCs supplied cDNA or gDNA.

Per the original methods: The assay estimated nucleated cells by amplifying reference gene primers. The method was immunoSEQ multiplex PCR; TCRdb's version includes in-frame clones alone and lacks a portion of them. From that table come the V and J calls and clone size; the DNA was used to work out D and trimming. The sample yields a few hundred thousand clones, approximately 86% seen once. The germline V gene encodes CDR1 MGHRA and CDR2 YSYEKL. This CDR3 is built from 15 residues. Trimming stripped 4 bases from V and 1 base from J, with 8 bases between. The sequence came from a man aged 18 to 30 with active or convalescent COVID-19. Material for sequencing was peripheral blood. This chain links TRBV4-1 with TRBJ2-6; no clear D gene. CDR3 DNA: TGCGCCAGCAGCCTTCCCGGGTCTGGGGCCAACGTCCTGACTTTC. Translation: CASSLPGSGANVLTF.